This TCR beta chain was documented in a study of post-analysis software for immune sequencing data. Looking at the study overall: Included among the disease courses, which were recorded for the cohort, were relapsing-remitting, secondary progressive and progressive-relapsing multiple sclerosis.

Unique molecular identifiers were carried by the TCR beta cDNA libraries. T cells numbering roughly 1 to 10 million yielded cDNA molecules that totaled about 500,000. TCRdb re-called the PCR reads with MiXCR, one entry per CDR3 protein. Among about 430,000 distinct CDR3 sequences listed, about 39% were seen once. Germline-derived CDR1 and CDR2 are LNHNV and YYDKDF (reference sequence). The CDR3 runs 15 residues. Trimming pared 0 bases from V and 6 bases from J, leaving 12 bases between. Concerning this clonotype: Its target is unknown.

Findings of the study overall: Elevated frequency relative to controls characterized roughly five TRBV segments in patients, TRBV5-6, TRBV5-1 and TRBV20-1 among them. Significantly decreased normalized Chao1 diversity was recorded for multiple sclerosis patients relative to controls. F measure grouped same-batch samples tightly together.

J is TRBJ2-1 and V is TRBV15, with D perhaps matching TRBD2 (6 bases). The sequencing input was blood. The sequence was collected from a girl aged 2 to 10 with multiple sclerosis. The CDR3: CATSRDRGFGNEQFF. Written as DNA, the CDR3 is TGTGCCACCAGCAGAGATCGGGGGTTCGGCAATGAGCAGTTCTTC.